Listed here are 18 T cell receptor beta chains from one sample, sequenced in a study of shared T cell receptors in the human thymus. Only in-frame clones appear in the TCRdb table, and some are missing; sequencing was by immunoSEQ multiplex PCR. The table has roughly 550,000 clones, about 84% seen once. Separately, the same data were catalogued under a study of human thymus T cells.

Sequences were obtained from thymocytes. These receptors were collected from a boy under two years old with a congenital heart defect.

Concerning this clone itself: One end of the junction fails to match germline, which may point to a read error. The chain employs TRBV5-4 and TRBJ2-7, with 11 bases lining up with TRBD2. This CDR3 is built from 16 residues. Germline V gives CDR1 SGHNT, CDR2 YYREEE (reference sequence). The CDR3 here is CASSCPSPSGRYEQYF. In DNA, the CDR3 is TGTGCCAGCAGCTGCCCATCCCCTAGCGGGAGGTACGAGCAATACTTC.

The chain joins TRBV19 to TRBJ1-1; 7 positions match TRBD1. V lost 2 bases to trimming and J lost 4 bases; unmatched junction nucleotides: 13. Germline CDR1 and CDR2: LNHDA and SQIVND (reference sequence). The CDR3 is 17 amino acids. In nucleotides, the CDR3 is TGTGCCAGTAGTATAAGATCACCCGCGGACAGGAGCACTGAAGCTTTCTTT. This gives the protein CASSIRSPADRSTEAFF. Full variable domain (missing parts from reference TRBV19 and TRBJ1-1): DGGITQSPKYLFRKEGQNVTLSCEQNLNHDAMYWYRQDPGQGLRLIYYSQIVNDFQKGDIAEGYSVSREKKESFPLTVTSAQKNPTAFYLCASSIRSPADRSTEAFFGQGTRLTVV.

The rearrangement links TRBV7-2 to TRBJ2-5, with 10 bases identical to TRBD2. V was clipped by 4 bases and J by 2 bases; unmatched bases: 7. This CDR3 contains 16 residues. The germline V gene has CDR1 SGHTA and CDR2 FQGNSA. CDR3 nucleotides: TGTGCCAGCAGCTGTGGACTAGCGGCTCGACAAGAGACCCAGTACTTC. Translated: CASSCGLAARQETQYF.

V usage is TRBV2 and J usage is TRBJ2-3, with 12 bases identical to TRBD2. The CDR3 totals 18 residues. With 5 bases clipped from V and 5 bases from J, the junction kept 14 bases outside the gene matches. Germline values: CDR1 SNHLY, CDR2 FYNNEI. The CDR3 region is CASSPGLAGSSKEDTQYF. CDR3 coding DNA: TGTGCCAGCAGTCCCGGACTAGCGGGAAGTTCAAAGGAAGATACGCAGTATTTT.

This chain connects TRBV14 to TRBJ2-3; 8 bases are shared with TRBD1. Germline V gene data show CDR1 as SGHDN and CDR2 as FVKESK. The ends lost 4 bases at V and 5 bases at J; junction bases unmatched: 2. The CDR3 loop spans 13 amino acids. The DNA for the CDR3 is TGTGCCAGCAGCCCGGACAGGGTAGATACGCAGTATTTT. Translation: CASSPDRVDTQYF. Variable domain in full (rest from reference TRBV14 and TRBJ2-3): EAGVTQFPSHSVIEKGQTVTLRCDPISGHDNLYWYRRVMGKEIKFLLHFVKESKQDESGMPNNRFLAERTGGTYSTLKVQPAELEDSGVYFCASSPDRVDTQYFGPGTRLTVL.

This clone was seen a single time. The CDR3 protein is CASSPWDRTSEQYF. The DNA of the CDR3 is TGTGCCAGCAGCCCTTGGGACAGGACGTCCGAGCAGTACTTC. The chain has TRBV7-9 and TRBJ2-7; 8 bases align to TRBD1. The CDR3 consists of 14 residues. J gave up 6 bases and V 5 bases, and 9 bases lay outside the gene matches. The germline gives CDR1 SEHNR, CDR2 FQNEAQ (reference sequence).

This chain connects TRBV5-1 to TRBJ2-5; tentatively, D is TRBD1 (5 bases). The CDR3 contains 16 residues. Germline loops: CDR1 SGHRS, CDR2 YFSETQ. Trimming left V 0 bases short and J 2 bases short, with 14 bases between. The CDR3 loop is CASSLGVRNRQETQYF. The CDR3 DNA follows: TGCGCCAGCAGCTTGGGAGTCCGGAACAGGCAAGAGACCCAGTACTTC.

This clone appeared a few times. The chain links TRBV4-2 to TRBJ2-3; TRBD2 aligns across 9 bases. CDR3 length equals 16 residues. Unmatched junction bases numbered 7, after V lost 3 bases and J lost 3 bases. Germline CDR1 and CDR2: LGHNA and YNFKEQ. CDR3 residues: CASSHALAGRTDTQYF. The CDR3, as DNA: TGTGCCAGCAGCCACGCACTAGCGGGCAGAACAGATACGCAGTATTTT.

This sequence joins TRBV10-3 and TRBJ2-1; 9 positions match TRBD1. J was trimmed by 7 bases and V by 6 bases; bases with no gene match: 7. The V gene's germline CDR1 is ENHRY and CDR2 SYGVKD. This CDR3 comprises 14 residues. Written as DNA, the CDR3 is TGTGCCATCAGGCCGGGACAGGGAAGGAATGAGCAGTTCTTC. It encodes CAIRPGQGRNEQFF.

This chain joins TRBV5-4 and TRBJ1-2; D remains ambiguous. Germline V gives CDR1 SGHNT, CDR2 YYREEE (reference sequence). The CDR3 consists of 15 residues. The V end was cut by 0 bases, the J end by 2 bases, with 11 bases between. This chain's CDR3 is CASSLGEGGNYGYTF. The CDR3 DNA is TGTGCCAGCAGCTTGGGGGAGGGTGGGAACTATGGCTACACCTTC.

In regard to this clone: The germline gene is not matched at one end of the junction; a read error may be the cause. V and J are TRBV10-3 and TRBJ2-7, with D possibly being TRBD1 (6 bases). CDR3 size: 14 residues. Germline loops: CDR1 ENHRY, CDR2 SYGVKD. The CDR3 nucleotides are TGTGCCATCAGTGCACCGGGACACCCTACCCCATCGAGGTTC. Its translation: CAISAPGHPTPSRF.

This clone has just one count. The V gene is TRBV30, the J gene TRBJ1-1; D gene unclear. The CDR3 spans 12 residues. CDR1 is GTSNPN, CDR2 SVGIG, per germline (reference sequence). Trimming cost V 0 bases and J 5 bases, with 7 bases left between them. CDR3 amino acids: CAWSVLPTEAFF. The DNA for the CDR3 is TGTGCCTGGAGTGTACTTCCGACTGAAGCTTTCTTT.

The chain carries TRBV19 and TRBJ2-3; D gene uncertain. Trimming left V 10 bases short and J 6 bases short, with 17 bases between. Germline V gene lookup returns CDR1 LNHDA and CDR2 SQIVND (reference sequence). CDR3 length: 13 residues. The DNA for the CDR3 is TGTGCCACCAGAGGAGTCGTAACCGATACGCAGTATTTT. This translates into CATRGVVTDTQYF.

The chain couples TRBV30 to TRBJ2-1; D is perhaps TRBD1 (6 bases). The CDR3 is 11 residues long. Germline V CDR1 and CDR2: GTSNPN, SVGIG (reference sequence). Trimming stripped 4 bases from V and 8 bases from J, with 9 bases between. CDR3 sequence: CAWNRVDEQFF. The CDR3 DNA reads TGTGCCTGGAACAGGGTCGATGAGCAGTTCTTC.

The V call is TRBV18, the J call TRBJ1-2; the match to TRBD1 covers 11 bases. The germline CDR1 and CDR2 sequences are KGHSH and LQKENI. CDR3 length: 16 amino acids. The V segment lost 7 bases and the J segment 1 base; nucleotides outside the gene matches: 8. The CDR3 region is CASFTGTGGLNYGYTF. The DNA for the CDR3 is TGTGCCAGCTTCACCGGGACAGGGGGTCTTAACTATGGCTACACCTTC.

The V and J genes are TRBV27 and TRBJ2-1; 7 positions agree with TRBD2. Germline V gene sequence: CDR1 MNHEY, CDR2 SMNVEV (reference sequence). The CDR3 covers 13 residues. The junction had 8 bases not matched to a gene; V was cut back by 2 bases and J by 13 bases. CDR3 coding DNA: TGTGCCAGCAGTTTACCCGATAGCGGGCCACAGTTCTTC. Residues: CASSLPDSGPQFF.

The chain recombines TRBV4-1 with TRBJ2-5; D is undetermined. The CDR3 has 14 amino acids. The V end was cut by 4 bases, the J end by 2 bases, with 11 bases between. Germline V CDR1 and CDR2: MGHRA, YSYEKL. The CDR3 sequence: CASSPQASQETQYF. The CDR3 DNA sequence: TGCGCCAGCAGCCCCCAAGCGTCACAAGAGACCCAGTACTTC.

This clone occurred once. Written as DNA, the CDR3 is TGCAGCGTTGAAGCACCGGGACTAGCGGGAGTTATGGAGACCCAGTACTTC. Protein product: CSVEAPGLAGVMETQYF. This chain connects TRBV29-1 to TRBJ2-5; 14 nucleotides match TRBD2. The CDR3 consists of 17 residues. CDR1 and CDR2 from the germline V gene are SQVTM and ANQGSEA. After removal of 1 base from V and 5 bases from J, the junction contained 9 bases not matched to a gene.